This TCR beta chain comes out of a study of blood T cell repertoires in COVID-19. Libraries were prepared by immunoSEQ multiplex PCR; TCRdb keeps only in-frame clonotypes and omits some of them. The repertoire holds 250,000 to 350,000 clones, with about 88% as singletons. The CDR3 has 13 residues. V was shortened by 5 bases and J by 7 bases, with 15 bases between the two germline ends. Germline V CDR1 and CDR2: LNHDA, SQIVND (reference sequence). Material for sequencing was peripheral blood. The receptor comes from a woman aged 60-75 years with acute or convalescent COVID-19. The chain employs TRBV19 and TRBJ2-7, with a possible D match to TRBD1 (6 bases). Here the CDR3 reads CASSYVRGMEQYF. The DNA of the CDR3 is TGTGCCAGTAGTTACGTCAGGGGCATGGAGCAGTACTTC.